Shown below are 31 T cell receptor beta chains from a single sample sequenced in a study of blood T cell repertoires in COVID-19. TCRdb keeps only in-frame clones here, not all; method: immunoSEQ multiplex PCR. The repertoire holds over 400,000 clones, with around 85% as singletons. The sequencing sample was made of PBMCs or T cells enriched from blood (not recorded which). Every receptor here comes from a woman aged 55-70 years who had recovered from COVID-19.

The CDR3 sequence is CASSQGVLGVGTDTQYF. The CDR3 nucleotides read TGTGCCAGCAGCCAAGGGGTCCTCGGGGTGGGCACAGATACGCAGTATTTT. V usage is TRBV3-1 (or the pseudogene TRBV3-2) and J usage is TRBJ2-3, with D possibly TRBD2 on 5 matching bases. Germline V gene lookup returns CDR1 LGHDT and CDR2 YNNKEL (reference sequence). The ends were cut back, 1 base at V and 1 base at J, with 15 bases in the middle. There are 17 residues in the CDR3.

The chain carries TRBV5-4 and TRBJ1-1; TRBD1 aligns across 8 bases. V was clipped by 4 bases and J by 2 bases; unmatched bases: 4. Looked up from germline, CDR1 is SGHNT and CDR2 is YYREEE (reference sequence). The CDR3 is made up of 14 amino acids. The CDR3 sequence is CASSITGGNTEAFF. The CDR3 DNA follows: TGTGCCAGCAGCATAACAGGGGGAAACACTGAAGCTTTCTTT.

The CDR3 coding sequence is TGTGCCACCAGCAGAGGGTTTGACAGTACTGGAAACACCATATATTTT. Translating gives CATSRGFDSTGNTIYF. The chain links TRBV15 to TRBJ1-3; perhaps TRBD1 as D (5 bases). The CDR3 sequence is 16 residues long. The germline gives CDR1 LNHNV, CDR2 YYDKDF (reference sequence). V dropped 1 base and J dropped 2 bases, with 12 bases sitting between them.

J is TRBJ2-3 and V is TRBV24-1; tentatively, D is TRBD1 (5 bases). This CDR3 is built from 16 residues. Germline V gives CDR1 KGHDR, CDR2 SFDVKD. Trimming pared 2 bases from V and 2 bases from J, leaving 13 bases between. CDR3 coding DNA: TGTGCCACCAGTGATTCCGACATGGGGCTCACAGATACGCAGTATTTT. Translation gives CATSDSDMGLTDTQYF.

V usage is TRBV5-6 and J usage is TRBJ2-7, with a tentative D call TRBD2 (6 bases). Germline CDR1 is SGHDT and CDR2 is YYEEEE. V lost 4 bases to trimming and J lost 5 bases, with 19 bases between them. The CDR3 loop spans 15 amino acids. CDR3 coding DNA: TGTGCCAGCAGCCTCTCTCGGGGGACGCTTGACGAGCAGTACTTC. As protein: CASSLSRGTLDEQYF.

The DNA of the CDR3 is TGTGCCAGCAGCGCCGGGACAGCCGATAACTATGGCTACACCTTC. Protein sequence: CASSAGTADNYGYTF. V and J are TRBV9 and TRBJ1-2; TRBD1 matches 7 bases. The V and J ends lost 3 bases and 1 base, in that order; junction bases with no gene match: 6. The V gene's germline CDR1 is SGDLS and CDR2 YYNGEE. This CDR3 contains 15 residues.

J is TRBJ2-2 and V is TRBV11-3; weak D call: TRBD1 (6 bases). The CDR3 is made up of 16 amino acids. V lost 6 bases and J 2 bases, leaving 16 bases between the germline ends. Germline V lookup: CDR1 SGHNT, CDR2 YENEEA. DNA for the CDR3: TGTGCCAGCAGTTCATTAGGGGGACCTAACACCGGGGAGCTGTTTTTT. Residues: CASSSLGGPNTGELFF.

The CDR3 loop reads CASSQGTGVIYGYTF. The DNA for the CDR3 is TGCGCCAGCAGCCAAGGCACAGGGGTTATCTATGGCTACACCTTC. The chain links TRBV4-1 to TRBJ1-2; TRBD1 aligns across 7 bases. Germline lookup yields CDR1 MGHRA and CDR2 YSYEKL. The V segment lost 1 base and the J segment 4 bases; nucleotides outside the gene matches: 6. The length of the CDR3 is 15 residues.

This clone was counted a few times. The chain carries TRBV30 and TRBJ1-1; 7 nucleotides align to TRBD1. Per the germline V gene, CDR1 is GTSNPN and CDR2 is SVGIG (reference sequence). The CDR3 runs to 13 residues. The V segment lost 1 base and the J segment 4 bases; nucleotides outside the gene matches: 3. The CDR3 reads CAWSAHRGTEAFF. DNA for the CDR3: TGTGCCTGGAGTGCGCACAGGGGCACTGAAGCTTTCTTT.

The chain couples TRBV3-1 (or the pseudogene TRBV3-2) to TRBJ1-5; D might be TRBD1 (5 bases). V dropped 4 bases and J dropped 6 bases, with 13 bases sitting between them. CDR1 LGHDT and CDR2 YNNKEL come from the germline V gene (reference sequence). This CDR3 has 14 amino acids. CDR3 in DNA: TGTGCCAGCAGCCTAAGCAGGGATACTCAGCCCCAGCATTTT. Protein: CASSLSRDTQPQHF.

The CDR3 region has the DNA TGTGCCAGTATGAGAGGGAATGAAAAACTGTTTTTT. Protein: CASMRGNEKLFF. The V gene is TRBV19, the J gene TRBJ1-4; D not resolved. CDR3 size: 12 residues. V was cut by 7 bases and J by 5 bases, with 8 bases left in between. Germline CDR1 reads LNHDA; CDR2 reads SQIVND (reference sequence). Full variable domain (remainder filled in from reference TRBV19 and TRBJ1-4): DGGITQSPKYLFRKEGQNVTLSCEQNLNHDAMYWYRQDPGQGLRLIYYSQIVNDFQKGDIAEGYSVSREKKESFPLTVTSAQKNPTAFYLCASMRGNEKLFFGSGTQLSVL.

The rearrangement links TRBV20-1 to TRBJ2-5; a possible D gene is TRBD1 (5 bases). The CDR3 runs 11 residues. CDR1 and CDR2 from the germline V gene are DFQATT and SNEGSKA (reference sequence). V was clipped by 6 bases and J by 7 bases, with 12 bases between them. CDR3 in amino acids: CSAQGAGTQYF. CDR3 bases: TGCAGTGCGCAGGGCGCCGGGACCCAGTACTTC.

The chain employs TRBV6-6 and TRBJ1-1, with a possible D match to TRBD1 (5 bases). Germline V CDR1 and CDR2: MNHNY, SVGAGI (reference sequence). V lost 6 bases and J lost 1, with 12 bases in between. The length of the CDR3 is 14 residues. This CDR3 is CASRGPGGNTEAFF. The CDR3 bases are TGTGCCAGCAGAGGCCCGGGGGGGAACACTGAAGCTTTCTTT.

The CDR3 DNA follows: TGTGCCAGCAGTGCCGGGGGCACAGATACGCAGTATTTT. As protein: CASSAGGTDTQYF. The J gene is TRBJ2-3, the V gene TRBV2, with a possible D match to TRBD2 (5 bases). This CDR3 comprises 13 residues. Per germline, CDR1 SNHLY and CDR2 FYNNEI. V was clipped by 4 bases and J by 1 base, with 6 bases between them.

CDR3 amino acids: CATSSLAGAHQETQYF. In DNA form, the CDR3 reads TGTGCCACCAGCAGCCTAGCGGGGGCCCACCAAGAGACCCAGTACTTC. V and J are TRBV15 and TRBJ2-5, with 10 bases lining up with TRBD2. With 3 bases clipped from V and 0 bases from J, the junction kept 4 bases outside the gene matches. Germline V CDR1 and CDR2: LNHNV, YYDKDF (reference sequence). The CDR3 has 16 residues.

The chain uses TRBV19 and TRBJ1-5, with D hard to call. The CDR3 is 12 amino acids. Germline CDR1 LNHDA, CDR2 SQIVND (reference sequence). The V gene lost 6 bases and the J gene lost 3 bases, with 6 bases spanning the gap. The CDR3 region has the DNA TGTGCCAGTAGGAGGTTCAATCAGCCCCAGCATTTT. Its protein product is CASRRFNQPQHF.

As to this clone: The same CDR3 can be traced to other DNA sequences in this sample. The chain uses TRBV9 and TRBJ2-2, with 9 bases lining up with TRBD1. After removal of 1 base from V and 4 bases from J, the junction contained 2 bases not matched to a gene. This CDR3 is built from 15 residues. CDR1 is SGDLS and CDR2 is YYNGEE in the germline V gene. The CDR3 sequence is CASSVTGGSTGELFF. In DNA form, the CDR3 reads TGTGCCAGCAGCGTAACAGGGGGCAGCACCGGGGAGCTGTTTTTT.

The rearrangement joins TRBV30 to TRBJ1-1, with D possibly TRBD1 on 6 matching bases. CDR1 is GTSNPN, CDR2 SVGIG, per germline (reference sequence). The CDR3 contains 13 residues. Trimming removed 3 bases at V and 2 bases at J, with 10 bases between. CDR3 coding DNA: TGTGCCTGGAGAGCGACAGGAAACACTGAAGCTTTCTTT. It codes for CAWRATGNTEAFF.

The chain joins TRBV2 to TRBJ2-7; D unclear. This CDR3 is 14 amino acids long. The V gene's germline CDR1 is SNHLY and CDR2 FYNNEI. Trimming left V 1 base short and J 6 bases short, with 13 bases between. In nucleotides, the CDR3 is TGTGCCAGCAGTGAAGGAGAACTCCCCCTCGAGCAGTACTTC. Its translation is CASSEGELPLEQYF. Complete variable domain (other parts from reference TRBV2 and TRBJ2-7): EPEVTQTPSHQVTQMGQEVILRCVPISNHLYFYWYRQILGQKVEFLVSFYNNEISEKSEIFDDQFSVERPDGSNFTLKIRSTKLEDSAMYFCASSEGELPLEQYFGPGTRLTVT.

The chain uses TRBV5-1 and TRBJ2-2; D remains ambiguous. The V end was cut by 0 bases, the J end by 1 base, with 7 bases between. From germline, CDR1 is SGHRS and CDR2 YFSETQ. This CDR3 comprises 15 residues. The CDR3 DNA sequence: TGCGCCAGCAGCTTGGAAGCGCTGAACACCGGGGAGCTGTTTTTT. Translation: CASSLEALNTGELFF.

This clone has more than one count but fewer than ten. The rearrangement links TRBV30 to TRBJ1-1, with a possible D match to TRBD1 (6 bases). Germline loops: CDR1 GTSNPN, CDR2 SVGIG (reference sequence). The CDR3 length is 11 residues. V dropped 5 bases and J dropped 6 bases, with 10 bases sitting between them. The CDR3 here is CAWSRQAEAFF. DNA for the CDR3: TGTGCCTGGTCTAGACAGGCTGAAGCTTTCTTT.

The V gene is TRBV11-2, the J gene TRBJ2-3; maybe TRBD1 (5 bases). This CDR3 comprises 15 residues. The germline V gene has CDR1 SGHAT and CDR2 FQNNGV. Trimming took 0 bases from V and 5 from J, leaving 12 bases between them. The CDR3: CASSLDRIGQDTQYF. CDR3 bases: TGTGCCAGCAGCTTAGACCGAATAGGACAAGATACGCAGTATTTT.

The rearrangement joins TRBV2 to TRBJ2-7, with 8 nucleotides matching TRBD1. Germline assignment: CDR1 SNHLY and CDR2 FYNNEI. The CDR3 is 15 amino acids. Trimming removed 6 bases from V and 2 bases from J; junction bases left unmatched: 9. Here the CDR3 DNA reads TGTGCCAGCAGATATGACAGGGGTATGACCTACGAGCAGTACGTC. It yields the protein CASRYDRGMTYEQYV.

This chain joins TRBV6-1 and TRBJ1-3; TRBD1 is a possible D gene (5 bases). Deletions cut 3 bases from V and 1 base from J, with 10 bases between. Germline-derived CDR1 and CDR2 are MNHNS and SASEGT. CDR3 length equals 15 residues. The chain's CDR3 is CASSELGTSGNTIYF. The CDR3 nucleotides read TGTGCCAGCAGTGAGTTGGGGACTTCTGGAAACACCATATATTTT.

This clone was detected a few times. The chain links TRBV6-5 to TRBJ1-6; D is undetermined. Between the trimmed V and J ends, which lost 7 bases and 7 bases, there was a span of 11 bases. This CDR3 region has 13 residues. Germline values: CDR1 MNHEY, CDR2 SVGAGI. The CDR3 is CASTLTQNSPLHF. Written as DNA, the CDR3 is TGTGCCAGCACCCTCACCCAGAATTCACCCCTCCACTTT.

This chain connects TRBV6-1 to TRBJ2-3, with 15 bases that match TRBD2. The V gene end was trimmed by 4 bases and the J gene end by 6 bases; junction bases not matched to a gene: 5. Germline CDR1 MNHNS, CDR2 SASEGT. The CDR3 extends over 16 amino acids. This chain's CDR3 is CASSAGTSGGTDTQYF. The CDR3 DNA sequence: TGTGCCAGCAGTGCCGGGACTAGCGGGGGGACTGATACGCAGTATTTT.

V usage is TRBV29-1 and J usage is TRBJ1-1, with TRBD1 matching 7 bases. Trimming cost V 6 bases and J 4 bases; bases outside gene matches: 14. Germline CDR1 SQVTM, CDR2 ANQGSEA. This CDR3 contains 15 residues. CDR3 sequence (DNA): TGCAGCGTCGGAGCCGCGGGGACAGCCCCCACTGAAGCTTTCTTT. Protein sequence: CSVGAAGTAPTEAFF.

V gene TRBV27 combines with J gene TRBJ1-1; D is possibly TRBD1 (6 bases). Germline V lookup: CDR1 MNHEY, CDR2 SMNVEV (reference sequence). V gave up 5 bases and J gave up 4 bases, with 11 bases separating them. The CDR3 runs 13 residues. The CDR3 here is CASSITGSTEAFF. For the CDR3, the DNA is TGTGCCAGCAGTATAACAGGGAGCACTGAAGCTTTCTTT.

This chain links TRBV5-1 with TRBJ2-1, with TRBD1 matching 7 bases. Germline V gives CDR1 SGHRS, CDR2 YFSETQ. The CDR3 totals 14 residues. The V and J ends lost 3 bases and 0 bases, in that order; junction bases with no gene match: 0. The CDR3 sequence is CASSSGGSYNEQFF. The CDR3 bases are TGCGCCAGCAGCTCAGGGGGCTCCTACAATGAGCAGTTCTTC.

The CDR3 sequence: CASSLWGEDQPQHF. The CDR3 DNA is TGTGCCAGCAGTTTATGGGGGGAGGATCAGCCCCAGCATTTT. The J gene is TRBJ1-5, the V gene TRBV27; maybe TRBD1 (5 bases). V was cut by 1 base and J by 5 bases, with 9 bases left in between. The CDR3 has 14 residues. Looked up from germline, CDR1 is MNHEY and CDR2 is SMNVEV (reference sequence).

The V and J genes are TRBV4-2 and TRBJ1-5; 7 bases match TRBD1. The CDR3 totals 15 residues. Germline values: CDR1 LGHNA, CDR2 YNFKEQ. The V and J ends lost 4 bases and 4 bases, in that order; junction bases with no gene match: 7. CDR3 amino acids: CASSPRDSENQPQHF. DNA of the CDR3: TGTGCCAGCAGCCCCCGGGACAGTGAAAATCAGCCCCAGCATTTT.